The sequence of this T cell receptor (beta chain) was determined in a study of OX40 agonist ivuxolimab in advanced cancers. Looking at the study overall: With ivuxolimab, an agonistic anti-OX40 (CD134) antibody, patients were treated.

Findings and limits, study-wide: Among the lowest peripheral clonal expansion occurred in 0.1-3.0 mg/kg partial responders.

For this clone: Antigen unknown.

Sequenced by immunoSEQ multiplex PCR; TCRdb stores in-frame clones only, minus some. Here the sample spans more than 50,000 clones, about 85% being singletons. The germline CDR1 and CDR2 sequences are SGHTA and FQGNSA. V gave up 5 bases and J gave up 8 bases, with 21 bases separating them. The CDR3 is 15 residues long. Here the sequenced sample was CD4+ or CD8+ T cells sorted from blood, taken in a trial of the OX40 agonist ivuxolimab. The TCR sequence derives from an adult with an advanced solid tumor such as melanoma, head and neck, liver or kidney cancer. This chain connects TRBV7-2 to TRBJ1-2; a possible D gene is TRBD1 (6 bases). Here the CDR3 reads CASSASRGRGGGYTF. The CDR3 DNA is TGTGCCAGCAGCGCCAGTCGCGGCAGGGGAGGCGGCTACACCTTC. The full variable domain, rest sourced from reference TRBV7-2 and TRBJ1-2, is GAGVSQSPSNKVTEKGKDVELRCDPISGHTALYWYRQSLGQGLEFLIYFQGNSAPDKSGLPSDRFSAERTGGSVSTLTIQRTQQEDSAVYLCASSASRGRGGGYTFGSGTRLTVV.